Presented here are 13 T cell receptor beta chains from one specimen sequenced in a study of T-cell memory formation after mild COVID-19 (dated by TCRdb to the early 2020s). The library was obtained by 5' RACE. Sequencer: Illumina NovaSeq 6000. TCRdb reprocessed the public reads (quality trimming at Q25 with fastp, clone calling with MiXCR) and kept in-frame beta chains. Here each entry gathers all rows of one CDR3 protein and keeps the most common genes and DNA. The sample has 250,000 to 350,000 distinct CDR3 sequences on record, roughly an eighth of them singletons. The leading ten clones occupy 21% of the sample. Sequenced sample: PBMCs or a T cell subset sorted from them (not recorded which). The receptors stem from a man aged 18 to 29 who had mild COVID-19 (a few samples of this study predate the infection). The sample titles of this study are shuffled in the database, so cell type and time point are left out; the donor was told from shared clones.

V is TRBV7-2 and J is TRBJ2-7; TRBD2 agrees at 7 bases. The V gene's germline CDR1 is SGHTA and CDR2 FQGNSA. V shed 2 bases and J 0 bases; nucleotides not matched to a gene: 7. The CDR3 runs to 16 residues. The CDR3 region is CASSLMFAGVSYEQYF. The DNA of the CDR3 is TGTGCCAGCAGCTTAATGTTTGCGGGGGTCTCCTACGAGCAGTACTTC.

The V gene is TRBV6-2 or TRBV6-3, the J gene TRBJ1-2; D gene unclear. The CDR3 loop spans 14 amino acids. The V end lost 0 bases, the J end lost 6 bases, and 11 bases lay between the germline ends. CDR1 and CDR2 (germline): MNHEY, SVGEGT. CDR3 nucleotides: TGTGCCAGCAGTTACTCCTCGGAAGGGAATGGCTACACCTTC. Its translation: CASSYSSEGNGYTF.

The V gene is TRBV10-3, the J gene TRBJ1-5; the D gene is possibly TRBD1 (5 bases). Germline V gene sequence: CDR1 ENHRY, CDR2 SYGVKD. The CDR3 totals 14 residues. In DNA, the CDR3 is TGTGCTCGAGGGGCGAAAAATAGCAATCAGCCCCAGCATTTT. Translation gives CARGAKNSNQPQHF.

This clonotype was counted many times. The chain carries TRBV15 and TRBJ1-5; D gene ambiguous. V lost 0 bases and J 2 bases, leaving 5 bases between the germline ends. CDR3 length equals 14 residues. The germline V gene encodes CDR1 LNHNV and CDR2 YYDKDF (reference sequence). The CDR3 loop reads CATSRDRGNQPQHF. The CDR3 region has the DNA TGTGCCACCAGCAGAGATCGCGGCAATCAGCCCCAGCATTTT.

On this clonotype: One end of the junction fails to match germline, which may point to a read error. V is TRBV4-2 and J is TRBJ2-5; D is perhaps TRBD2 (6 bases). Germline V gene sequence: CDR1 LGHNA, CDR2 YNFKEQ. The CDR3 spans 14 residues. CDR3 residues: CASSQGSVAGTKYF. As DNA, the CDR3 is TGTGCCAGCAGCCAGGGATCGGTCGCGGGGACCAAGTACTTC.

The CDR3 DNA is TGTGCCAGCAGCTTAGACAGGGTTAGGTACGAGCAGTACTTC. Its translation is CASSLDRVRYEQYF. The gene calls are TRBV7-2 and TRBJ2-7, with D possibly matching TRBD1 (6 bases). The CDR3 sequence is 14 residues long. The germline V gene has CDR1 SGHTA and CDR2 FQGNSA. The V end was cut by 1 base, the J end by 4 bases, with 11 bases between.

At least ten counts were recorded for this clonotype. The rearrangement links TRBV12-3 or TRBV12-4 to TRBJ1-2, with D tentatively TRBD1 (5 bases). There are 13 residues in the CDR3. V was pared by 8 bases and J by 7 bases, with 17 bases between. The CDR3 reads CASWLRAGGGYTF. In nucleotides, the CDR3 is TGTGCCAGCTGGCTCCGGGCCGGGGGTGGCTACACCTTC.

This clonotype appeared a few times. The rearrangement uses TRBV5-1 and TRBJ2-5; 9 bases are a match to TRBD1. CDR1 and CDR2 from the germline V gene are SGHRS and YFSETQ. This CDR3 comprises 13 residues. V trimming: 7 bases; J trimming: 3 bases; junction bases outside the gene matches: 4. The CDR3 bases are TGCGCCAGCGCGGGACAGGGAGAAGAGACCCAGTACTTC. It yields the protein CASAGQGEETQYF.

Turning to this clonotype: This may be a read error, as it is one base from a much larger clone. The rearrangement joins TRBV7-3 to TRBJ2-7; D perhaps matches TRBD2 (6 bases). This CDR3 comprises 15 residues. Per the germline V gene, CDR1 is SGHTA and CDR2 is FQGTGA. CDR3 region: CASCLEGGAPYEQYF. DNA for the CDR3: TGTGCCAGCTGCTTAGAGGGCGGGGCGCCCTACGAGCAGTACTTC.

This clonotype turned up a few times. This chain joins TRBV5-1 and TRBJ1-1, with D uncertain. The germline gives CDR1 SGHRS, CDR2 YFSETQ. The V end was cut by 1 base, the J end by 0 bases, with 7 bases between. This CDR3 comprises 14 residues. The CDR3 region is CASSLLAMNTEAFF. The DNA of the CDR3 is TGCGCCAGCAGCTTGTTGGCAATGAACACTGAAGCTTTCTTT. Drawing the rest from reference TRBV5-1 and TRBJ1-1, the complete variable domain is KAGVTQTPRYLIKTRGQQVTLSCSPISGHRSVSWYQQTPGQGLQFLFEYFSETQRNKGNFPGRFSGRQFSNSRSEMNVSTLELGDSALYLCASSLLAMNTEAFFGQGTRLTVV.

The chain joins TRBV29-1 to TRBJ2-7; D may be TRBD1 (5 bases). The CDR3 has 13 residues. Trimming cost V 3 bases and J 0 bases, with 9 bases left between them. Looked up from germline, CDR1 is SQVTM and CDR2 is ANQGSEA. The CDR3 loop is CSVERQSSYEQYF. In DNA, the CDR3 is TGCAGCGTTGAGCGACAGAGCTCCTACGAGCAGTACTTC.

This clonotype appeared a few times. The chain employs TRBV12-3 or TRBV12-4 and TRBJ2-7; TRBD2 aligns across 10 bases. This CDR3 has 13 residues. The V segment lost 4 bases and the J segment 6 bases; nucleotides outside the gene matches: 3. CDR3 in amino acids: CASSSLAGVEQYF. The CDR3 bases are TGTGCCAGCAGTTCCCTAGCGGGGGTCGAGCAGTACTTC.

In its sample, this clonotype was seen a few times. The CDR3 DNA is TGTGCCAGCCTTGCGCCCGGGGACACCGAAAAACTGTTTTTT. Protein product: CASLAPGDTEKLFF. V and J are TRBV6-1 and TRBJ1-4; a weak D match, TRBD1 (6 bases). CDR3 length: 14 amino acids. V shed 8 bases and J shed 8 bases, with 18 bases lying between them. The germline gives CDR1 MNHNS, CDR2 SASEGT.